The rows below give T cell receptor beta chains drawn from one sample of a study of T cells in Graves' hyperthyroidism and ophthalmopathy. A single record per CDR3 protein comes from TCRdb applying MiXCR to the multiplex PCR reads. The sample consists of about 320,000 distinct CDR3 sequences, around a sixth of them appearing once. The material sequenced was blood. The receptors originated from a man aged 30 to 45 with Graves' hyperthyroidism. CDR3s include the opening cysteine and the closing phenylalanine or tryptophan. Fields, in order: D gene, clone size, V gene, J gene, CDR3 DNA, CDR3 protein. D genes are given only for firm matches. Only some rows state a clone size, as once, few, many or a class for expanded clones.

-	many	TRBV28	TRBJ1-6	TGTGCCAGCAGCGCCGGGATAGGTGGTTCACCCCTCCACTTT	CASSAGIGGSPLHF
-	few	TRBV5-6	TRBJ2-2	TGTGCCAGCCACATCTGGAGCACCGGGGAGCTGTTTTTT	CASHIWSTGELFF
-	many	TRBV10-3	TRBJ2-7	TGTGCCACCCGGAGCTCCTACGAGCAGTACTTC	CATRSSYEQYF
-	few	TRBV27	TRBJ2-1	TGTGCCAGCAGTTTATCCGGCGAGGGTCGGACCTACAATGAGCAGTTCTTC	CASSLSGEGRTYNEQFF
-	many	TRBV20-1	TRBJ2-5	TGCAGTGCTAGGAGGTTCGGGGGCCAAGAGACCCAGTACTTC	CSARRFGGQETQYF
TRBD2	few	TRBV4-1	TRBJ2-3	TGCGCCAGCAGCCAACTTGCGACTAGCGGCACAGATACGCAGTATTTT	CASSQLATSGTDTQYF
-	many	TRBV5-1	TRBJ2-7	TGCGCCAGCAGCTTCGGGACGGGGACGCTACCACCCTACGAGCAGTACTTC	CASSFGTGTLPPYEQYF
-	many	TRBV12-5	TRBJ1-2	TGTGCTAGTGCCAGAACGTACCCCGCGGGTGTTGGCTATGGCTACACCTTC	CASARTYPAGVGYGYTF
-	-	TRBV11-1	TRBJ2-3	TGTGCCAGCAGCTCACCCGGACAGACGACAGATACGCAGTATTTT	CASSSPGQTTDTQYF
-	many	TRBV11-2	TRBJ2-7	TGTGCCAGCAGCCGGTCCCTAACCTCCGAGCAGTACTTC	CASSRSLTSEQYF
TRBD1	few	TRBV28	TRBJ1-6	TGTGCCAGCAGTTTAACAGGGGGCAGTTCACCCCTCCACTTT	CASSLTGGSSPLHF
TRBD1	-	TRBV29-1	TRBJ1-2	TGCAGCGTTGAAGCCGGGACAGGCCTTGGCTACACCTTC	CSVEAGTGLGYTF
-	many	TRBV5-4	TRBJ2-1	TGTGCCAGCAGCTTGGCGACGGCCGTATATGAGCAGTTCTTC	CASSLATAVYEQFF
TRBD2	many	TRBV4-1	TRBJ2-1	TGCGCCAGCAGCCAAGGGCGGGAGATCTTGACCAATGAGCAGTTCTTC	CASSQGREILTNEQFF
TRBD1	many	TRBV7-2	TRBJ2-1	TGTGCCAGCAGCTTCGGGACAGGGTTGAATGAGCAGTTCTTC	CASSFGTGLNEQFF
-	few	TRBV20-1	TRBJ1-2	TGCAGTGACGCGGACAGCTATGGCTACACCTTC	CSDADSYGYTF
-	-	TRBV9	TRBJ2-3	TGTGCCAGCAGCCCCTTCCAGGGAAGTGTTGCAGATACGCAGTATTTT	CASSPFQGSVADTQYF
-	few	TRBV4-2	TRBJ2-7	TGTGCCAGCAGCCTAACCAAAGAGGCCCAGGGATCGGAGCAGTACTTC	CASSLTKEAQGSEQYF
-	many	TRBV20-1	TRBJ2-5	TGCAGTGCTAGTGGGTGGGGCAGGGAGGTGCGCGAGACCCAGTACTTC	CSASGWGREVRETQYF
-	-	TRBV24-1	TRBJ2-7	TGTGCCACCAGTGGGGGCGGAGGGAGCTCCTACGAGCAGTACTTC	CATSGGGGSSYEQYF
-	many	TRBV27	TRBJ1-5	TGTGCCAGCAGGACCCCGTCCACCTCCAAGGAAAGCAATCAGCCCCAGCATTTT	CASRTPSTSKESNQPQHF
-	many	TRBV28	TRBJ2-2	TGTGCCAGCAGTTTAGGAAGTCACACCGGGGAGCTGTTTTTT	CASSLGSHTGELFF
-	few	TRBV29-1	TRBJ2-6	TGCAGCGTTGAAGATGGACCCGAATCGACTGGGGCCAACGTCCTGACTTTC	CSVEDGPESTGANVLTF
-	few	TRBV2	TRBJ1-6	TGTGCCAGCGGGGGGTCCTATAATTCACCCCTCCACTTT	CASGGSYNSPLHF
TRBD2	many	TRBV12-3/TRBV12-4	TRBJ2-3	TGTGCCAGCAGCCCCGGCCCAGCGGGAGGGCACACAGATACGCAGTATTTT	CASSPGPAGGHTDTQYF
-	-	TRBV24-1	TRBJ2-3	TGTGCCACCAGTATAGGGGGAGTCGGCACAGATACGCAGTATTTT	CATSIGGVGTDTQYF
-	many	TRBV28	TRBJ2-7	TGTGCCAGCAGCCTTGTAACAGGGTCCGAGCAGTACTTC	CASSLVTGSEQYF
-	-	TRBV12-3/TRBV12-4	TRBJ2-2	TGTGCCAGCAGTTTATCCGAAGAGATGAACACCGGGGAGCTGTTTTTT	CASSLSEEMNTGELFF
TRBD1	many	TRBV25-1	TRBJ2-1	TGTGCCAGCAGTGATTTCCCGGGACAGGGAACCTACAATGAGCAGTTCTTC	CASSDFPGQGTYNEQFF
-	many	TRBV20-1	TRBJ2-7	TGCAGTGCTAGCTGGGTCGGAGGGTACGAGCAGTACTTC	CSASWVGGYEQYF
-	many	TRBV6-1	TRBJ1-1	TGTGCCAGCACACCCGCTTGGGGGGGCTCTGAAGCTTTCTTT	CASTPAWGGSEAFF
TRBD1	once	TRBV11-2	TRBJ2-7	TGTGCCAGCAGCTTAGCCCACAGGGGCCCCTACGAGCAGTACTTC	CASSLAHRGPYEQYF
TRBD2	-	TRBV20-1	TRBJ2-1	TGCAGTGCTAGAAAACCCGGGACTAGTCTTCCTGATGAGCAGTTCTTC	CSARKPGTSLPDEQFF
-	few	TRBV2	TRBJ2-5	TGTGCCAGCAATGCCGGGCCTGGGGAGACCCAGTACTTC	CASNAGPGETQYF
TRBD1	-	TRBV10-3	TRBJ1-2	TGTGCCATCAGTGGGCCCCAGGGGGCCGGAGACTATGGCTACACCTTC	CAISGPQGAGDYGYTF
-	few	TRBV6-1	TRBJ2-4	TGTGCCAGCAGTGCCCTGGCAGCACCTAAAAACATTCAGTACTTC	CASSALAAPKNIQYF
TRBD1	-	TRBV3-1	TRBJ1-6	TGTGCCAGCAGCCAACATCCCAGGGGGATGAATTCACCCCTCCACTTT	CASSQHPRGMNSPLHF
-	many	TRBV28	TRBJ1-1	TGTGCCAGCAGTGCCCCAGCCGTCACTGAAGCTTTCTTT	CASSAPAVTEAFF
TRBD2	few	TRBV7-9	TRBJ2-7	TGTGCCAGCAGCTTAGCAGGGGGCTTAGCGGGAGTGAACTACGAGCAGTACTTC	CASSLAGGLAGVNYEQYF
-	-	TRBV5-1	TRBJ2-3	TGCGCCAGCAGCTTGGACGGACTTAACACAGATACGCAGTATTTT	CASSLDGLNTDTQYF
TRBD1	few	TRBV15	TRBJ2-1	TGTGCCACCAGCAGCCGGACAGGGGCCTACAATGAGCAGTTCTTC	CATSSRTGAYNEQFF
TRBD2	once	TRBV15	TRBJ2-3	TGTGCCACCAGCAGAGCTAGCGGACGCACAGATACGCAGTATTTT	CATSRASGRTDTQYF
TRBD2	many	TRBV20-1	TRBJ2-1	TGCAGTGCCCCTAGCGGGAGTCTGGATGAGCAGTTCTTC	CSAPSGSLDEQFF
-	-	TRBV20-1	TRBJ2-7	TGCAGTGCTAGAGATTGGGGAACGGGAGTTGGCGACGAGCAGTACTTC	CSARDWGTGVGDEQYF
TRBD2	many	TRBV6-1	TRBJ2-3	TGTGCCAGCAGTCTCTCGCGGGAGGACGTCACAGATACGCAGTATTTT	CASSLSREDVTDTQYF
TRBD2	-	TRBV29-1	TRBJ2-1	TGCAGCTCCCTCGGGGAGGGGTCCTACAATGAGCAGTTCTTC	CSSLGEGSYNEQFF
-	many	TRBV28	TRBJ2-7	TGTGCCAGCAGTTCCCGGGACAACTACGAGCAGTACTTC	CASSSRDNYEQYF
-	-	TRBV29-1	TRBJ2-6	TGCAGCGTTCCAAACTCTCGGGACTCCTCAAACGTCCTGACTTTC	CSVPNSRDSSNVLTF
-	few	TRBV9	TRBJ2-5	TGTGCCAGCAGCGTAGTAGGGGGGGCGAGGGAGACCCAGTACTTC	CASSVVGGARETQYF
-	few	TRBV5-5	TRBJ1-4	TGTGCCAGCAGCTTGGTGCCCGTGGGGGCCTCTGAAAAACTGTTTTTT	CASSLVPVGASEKLFF
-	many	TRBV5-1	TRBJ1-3	TGCGCCAGCAGCTTGGCCGGCACGGGCTCTGGAAACACCATATATTTT	CASSLAGTGSGNTIYF
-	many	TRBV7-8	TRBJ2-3	TGTGCCAGCAGCTTAGCTTGGCAGGGTACGAGCGCAGATACGCAGTATTTT	CASSLAWQGTSADTQYF
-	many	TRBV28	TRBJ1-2	TGTGCCAGCAGTTTGGGGGCAGATGGCTACACCTTC	CASSLGADGYTF
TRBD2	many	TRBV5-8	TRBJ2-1	TGTGCCAGCAGTCGTAGCGGGAGGGCCGATTACAATGAGCAGTTCTTC	CASSRSGRADYNEQFF